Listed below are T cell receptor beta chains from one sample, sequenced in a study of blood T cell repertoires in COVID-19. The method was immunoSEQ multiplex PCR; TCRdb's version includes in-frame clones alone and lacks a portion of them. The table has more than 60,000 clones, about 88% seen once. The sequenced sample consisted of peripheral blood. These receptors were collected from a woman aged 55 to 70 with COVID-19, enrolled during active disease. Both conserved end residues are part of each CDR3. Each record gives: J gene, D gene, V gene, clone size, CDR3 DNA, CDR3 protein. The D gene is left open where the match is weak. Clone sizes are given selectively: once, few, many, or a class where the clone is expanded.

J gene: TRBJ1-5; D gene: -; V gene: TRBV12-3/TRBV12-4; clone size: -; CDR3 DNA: TGTGCCAGCAGTTTAGAAGGGGATCAGCCCCAGCATTTT; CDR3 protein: CASSLEGDQPQHF
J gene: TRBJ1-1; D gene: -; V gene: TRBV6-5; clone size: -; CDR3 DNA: TGTGCCACCCAGGGGAGCCCCATGAACACTGAAGCTTTCTTT; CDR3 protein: CATQGSPMNTEAFF
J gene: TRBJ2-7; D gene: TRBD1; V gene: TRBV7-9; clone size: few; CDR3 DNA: TGTGCCAGCAGCACCCTCGGGACAGGGAACCCGGGGCAGTACTTC; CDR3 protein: CASSTLGTGNPGQYF
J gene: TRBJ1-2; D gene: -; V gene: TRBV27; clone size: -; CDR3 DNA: TGTGCCAGCAGTTTATTGGCCTCTGGCTATGGCTACACCTTC; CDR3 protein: CASSLLASGYGYTF
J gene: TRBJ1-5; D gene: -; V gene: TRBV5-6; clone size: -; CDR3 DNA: TGTGCCAGCAGCTCGGAGGGTGGTGGGAGCAATCAGCCCCAGCATTTT; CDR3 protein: CASSSEGGGSNQPQHF
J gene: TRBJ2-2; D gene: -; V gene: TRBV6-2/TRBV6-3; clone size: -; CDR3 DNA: TGTGCCAGCAGCACCGACAGACCCTCGAACACCGGGGAGCTGTTTTTT; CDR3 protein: CASSTDRPSNTGELFF
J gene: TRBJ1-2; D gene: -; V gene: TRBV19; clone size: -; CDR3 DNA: TGTGCCAGTAGTATAGGAGGGAGGTCGGGGAGTGGCTACACCTTC; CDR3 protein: CASSIGGRSGSGYTF
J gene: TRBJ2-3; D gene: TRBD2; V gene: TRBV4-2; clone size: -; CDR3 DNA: TGTGCCAGCAGCCAAGGATCTAGCGGCCCTGAGGCCCCCCCAGATACGCAGTATTTT; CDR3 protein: CASSQGSSGPEAPPDTQYF
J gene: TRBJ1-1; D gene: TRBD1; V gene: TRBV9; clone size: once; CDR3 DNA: TGTGCCAGCAGCCCGCGAAACAGGGGGCAGGTTGAAGCTTTCTTT; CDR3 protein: CASSPRNRGQVEAFF
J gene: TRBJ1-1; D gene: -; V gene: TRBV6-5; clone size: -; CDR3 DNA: TGTGCCAGCAGTTACATCGGGGGAAACACTGAAGCTTTCTTT; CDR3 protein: CASSYIGGNTEAFF
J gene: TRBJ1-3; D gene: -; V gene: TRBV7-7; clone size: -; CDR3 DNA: TGTGCCAGCAGCTTAGCGGCTGGCCCTGGAAACACCATATATTTT; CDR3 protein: CASSLAAGPGNTIYF
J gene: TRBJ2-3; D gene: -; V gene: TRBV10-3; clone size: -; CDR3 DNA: TGTGCCATCAGTGAGTCTTACAGAAGCACAGATACGCAGTATTTT; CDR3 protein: CAISESYRSTDTQYF
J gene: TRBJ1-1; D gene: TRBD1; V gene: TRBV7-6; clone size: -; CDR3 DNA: TGTGCCAGCAGGGAGATTGAAGGGGGCTGGGCTGAAGCTTTCTTT; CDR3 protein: CASREIEGGWAEAFF
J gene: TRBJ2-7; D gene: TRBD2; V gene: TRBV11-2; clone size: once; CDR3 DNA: TGTGCCAGCAGCTCCCTTCAAGGGACTAGCGGAGAGCAGTACTTC; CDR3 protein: CASSSLQGTSGEQYF
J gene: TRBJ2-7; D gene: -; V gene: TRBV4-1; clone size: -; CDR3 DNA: TGCGCCAGCAGCCAGCGGGAAGCCTACGAGCAGTACTTC; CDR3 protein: CASSQREAYEQYF
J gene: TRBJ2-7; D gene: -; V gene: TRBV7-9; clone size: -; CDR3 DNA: TGTGCCAGCAGCTTAGGTCCCAACGAGCAGTACTTC; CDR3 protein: CASSLGPNEQYF
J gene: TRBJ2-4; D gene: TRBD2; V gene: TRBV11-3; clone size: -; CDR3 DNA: TGTGCCAGCAGCTTAGTGCCGGGACTAGCGCAAAACATTCAGTACTTC; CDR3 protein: CASSLVPGLAQNIQYF
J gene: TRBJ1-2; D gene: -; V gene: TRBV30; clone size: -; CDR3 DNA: TGTGCCGTGGAGGAGGGCGGGGGGGATGGCTACACCTTC; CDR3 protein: CAVEEGGGDGYTF
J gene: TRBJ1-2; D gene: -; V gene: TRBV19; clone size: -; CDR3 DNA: TGTGCCAGTAGTATGCGGGGACGGATTTATGGCTACACCTTC; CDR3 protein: CASSMRGRIYGYTF
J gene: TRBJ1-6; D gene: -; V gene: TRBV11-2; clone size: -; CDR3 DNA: TGTGCCAGCAGCAGAGAGCGTGATCCAAGGAACAATTCACCCCTCCACTTT; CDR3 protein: CASSRERDPRNNSPLHF
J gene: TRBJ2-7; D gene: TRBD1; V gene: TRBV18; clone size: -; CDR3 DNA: TGTGCCAGCTCACCACCCCAGGACAGGGGAAGGTACGAGCAGTACTTC; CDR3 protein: CASSPPQDRGRYEQYF
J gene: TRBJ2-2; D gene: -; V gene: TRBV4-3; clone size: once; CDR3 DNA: TGCGCCAGCAGCCAAGATCTGTCCGGGGAGCTGTTTTTT; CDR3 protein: CASSQDLSGELFF
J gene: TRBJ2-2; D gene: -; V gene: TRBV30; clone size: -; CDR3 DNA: TGTGCCGGAGGGGGGGGTAACACCGGGGAGCTGTTTTTT; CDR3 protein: CAGGGGNTGELFF
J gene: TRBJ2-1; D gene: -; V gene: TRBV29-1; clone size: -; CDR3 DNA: TGCAGCGCCGTTCGGGCCTACAATGAGCAGTTCTTC; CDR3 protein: CSAVRAYNEQFF
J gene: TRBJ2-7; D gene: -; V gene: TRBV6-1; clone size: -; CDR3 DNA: TGTGCCAGCAGTGAAGGTCCCCTGCCAGGGCCCTACGAGCAGTACTTC; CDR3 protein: CASSEGPLPGPYEQYF
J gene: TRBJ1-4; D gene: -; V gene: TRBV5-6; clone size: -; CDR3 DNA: TGTGCCAGCAGCTTGGTGGGGGCGGCTAATGAAAAACTGTTTTTT; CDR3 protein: CASSLVGAANEKLFF
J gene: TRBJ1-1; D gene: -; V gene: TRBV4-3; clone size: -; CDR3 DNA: TGCGCCAGCAGCCAAGATTGGGGGGGTGAAGCTTTCTTT; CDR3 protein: CASSQDWGGEAFF
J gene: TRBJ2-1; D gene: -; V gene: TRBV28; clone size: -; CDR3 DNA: TGTGCCACCGAGTCCCGCTCCTACAATGAGCAGTTCTTC; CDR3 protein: CATESRSYNEQFF
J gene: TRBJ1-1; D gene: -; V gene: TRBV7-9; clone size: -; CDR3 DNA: TGTGCCAGCAGCGACAGGTCTACTGAAGCTTTCTTT; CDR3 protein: CASSDRSTEAFF
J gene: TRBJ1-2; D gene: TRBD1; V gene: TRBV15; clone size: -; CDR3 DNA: TGTGCCACCAGCAGAGTTCCCGGAGCAGGGGGCTATGGCTACACCTTC; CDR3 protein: CATSRVPGAGGYGYTF
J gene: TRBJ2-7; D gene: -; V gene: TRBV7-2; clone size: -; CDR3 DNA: TGTGCCAGCAGCTTACAGGGAGGCGCTTATGGGGACGAGCAGTACTTC; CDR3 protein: CASSLQGGAYGDEQYF
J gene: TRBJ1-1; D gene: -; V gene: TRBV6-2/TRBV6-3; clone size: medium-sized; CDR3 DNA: TGTGCCAGCAGTTACTCTGAACAGCCGAACACTGAAGCTTTCTTT; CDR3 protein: CASSYSEQPNTEAFF
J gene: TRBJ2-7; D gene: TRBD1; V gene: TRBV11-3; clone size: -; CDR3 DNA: TGTGCCAGCAGCTTTGACCGGGACAGGGTCGAGCAGTACTTC; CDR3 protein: CASSFDRDRVEQYF
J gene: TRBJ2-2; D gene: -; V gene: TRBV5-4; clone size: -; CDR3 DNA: TGTGCCAGCAGCTTGGCCCGGGGGGCGGGTACCGGGGAGCTGTTTTTT; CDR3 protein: CASSLARGAGTGELFF
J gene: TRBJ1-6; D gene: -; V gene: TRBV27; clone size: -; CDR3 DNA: TGTGCCAGCAGTTTACAACCGCCGAATAGGGGGTCACCCCTCCACTTT; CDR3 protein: CASSLQPPNRGSPLHF
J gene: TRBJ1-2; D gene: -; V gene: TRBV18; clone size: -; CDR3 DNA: TGTGCCAGCTCACCAGGTGGGGCAGGCCTGAACTATGGCTACACCTTC; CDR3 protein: CASSPGGAGLNYGYTF
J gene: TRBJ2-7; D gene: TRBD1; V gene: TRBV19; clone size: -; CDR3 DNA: TGTGCCAGTAGCGCCGGGACAGAGAGGGGCTACGAGCAGTACTTC; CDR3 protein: CASSAGTERGYEQYF
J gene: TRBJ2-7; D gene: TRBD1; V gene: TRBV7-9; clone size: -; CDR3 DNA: TGTGCCAGCAGCCCCCCGGGGACAGGGGGGTACGAGCAGTACTTC; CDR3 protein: CASSPPGTGGYEQYF
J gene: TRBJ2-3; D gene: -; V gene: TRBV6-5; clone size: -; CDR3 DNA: TGTGCCAGCAGTTACGCGGGGACTAGCACAGATACGCAGTATTTT; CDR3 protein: CASSYAGTSTDTQYF
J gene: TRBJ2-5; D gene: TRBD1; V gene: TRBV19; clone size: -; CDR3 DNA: TGTGCCAGTAGTAAGACCAGGGGGCAGGCGACCCAGTACTTC; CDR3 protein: CASSKTRGQATQYF
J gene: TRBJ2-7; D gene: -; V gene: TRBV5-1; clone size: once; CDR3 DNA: TGCGCCAGCAGCGCCTCGACAGGCTCCTACGAGCAGTACTTC; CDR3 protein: CASSASTGSYEQYF
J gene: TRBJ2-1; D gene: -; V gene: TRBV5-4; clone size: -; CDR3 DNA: TGTGCCAGCAGCTTGGAAGGGGGCTCCTACAATGAGCAGTTCTTC; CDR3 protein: CASSLEGGSYNEQFF
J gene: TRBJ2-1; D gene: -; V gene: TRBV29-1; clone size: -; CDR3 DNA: TGCAGCGTTGTGGGGGGGCGCCGGGGTGAGCAGTTCTTC; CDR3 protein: CSVVGGRRGEQFF
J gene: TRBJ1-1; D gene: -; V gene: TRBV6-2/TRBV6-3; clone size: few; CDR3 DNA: TGTGCCAGCAGTTTCAAGAACACTGAAGCTTTCTTT; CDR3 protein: CASSFKNTEAFF
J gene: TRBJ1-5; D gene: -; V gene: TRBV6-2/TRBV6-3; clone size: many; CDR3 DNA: TGTGCCAGCAGCCGATTGGGGGGGTTGAGCAATCAGCCCCAGCATTTT; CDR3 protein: CASSRLGGLSNQPQHF
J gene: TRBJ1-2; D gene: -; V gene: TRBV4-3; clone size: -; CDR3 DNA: TGCGCCAGCAGCCAACGGCAGGGGTCCCCTTATGGCTACACCTTC; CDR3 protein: CASSQRQGSPYGYTF